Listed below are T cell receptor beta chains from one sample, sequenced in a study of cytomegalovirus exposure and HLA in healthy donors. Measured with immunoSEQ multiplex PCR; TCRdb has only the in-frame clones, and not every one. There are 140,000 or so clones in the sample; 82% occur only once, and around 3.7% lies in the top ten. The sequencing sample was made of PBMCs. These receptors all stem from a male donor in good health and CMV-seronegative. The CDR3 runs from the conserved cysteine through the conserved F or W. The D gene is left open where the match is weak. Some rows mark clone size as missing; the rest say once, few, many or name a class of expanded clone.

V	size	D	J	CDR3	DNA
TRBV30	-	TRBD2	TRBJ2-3	CAWTRLASPTDTQYF	TGTGCCTGGACAAGACTAGCATCCCCCACAGATACGCAGTATTTT
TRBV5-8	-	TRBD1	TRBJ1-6	CASSAQGALSPLHF	TGTGCCAGCAGCGCGCAGGGGGCGCTTTCACCCCTCCACTTT
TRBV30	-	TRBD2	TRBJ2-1	CAWSVWAGGAYNEQFF	TGTGCCTGGAGTGTTTGGGCGGGAGGGGCTTACAATGAGCAGTTCTTC
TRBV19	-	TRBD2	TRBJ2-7	CASSRSGGVHEQYF	TGTGCCAGTAGTAGATCGGGGGGGGTCCACGAGCAGTACTTC
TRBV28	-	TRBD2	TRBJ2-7	CASGLAGVSEQYF	TGTGCCAGCGGCCTAGCGGGAGTAAGCGAGCAGTACTTC
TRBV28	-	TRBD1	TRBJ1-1	CASSLLPGGYTEAFF	TGTGCCAGCAGTTTACTACCAGGGGGCTACACTGAAGCTTTCTTT
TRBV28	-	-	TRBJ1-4	CASSFRLAGKLFF	TGTGCCAGCAGTTTCCGGCTAGCCGGAAAACTGTTTTTT
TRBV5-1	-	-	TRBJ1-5	CASSPVEPQHF	TGCGCCAGCAGCCCGGTTGAGCCCCAGCATTTT
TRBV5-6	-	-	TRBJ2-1	CASSQPQGISNEQFF	TGTGCCAGCAGCCAACCACAGGGTATTAGCAATGAGCAGTTCTTC
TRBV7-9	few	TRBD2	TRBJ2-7	CSSSRAGEVYEQYF	TGTTCCAGCAGCAGAGCGGGAGAAGTGTACGAGCAGTACTTC
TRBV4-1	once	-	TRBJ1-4	CASRPFGTPNEKLFF	TGCGCCAGCAGACCATTCGGGACTCCTAATGAAAAACTGTTTTTT
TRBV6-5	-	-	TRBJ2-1	CASGWSSYNEQFF	TGTGCCAGCGGGTGGAGCTCCTACAATGAGCAGTTCTTC